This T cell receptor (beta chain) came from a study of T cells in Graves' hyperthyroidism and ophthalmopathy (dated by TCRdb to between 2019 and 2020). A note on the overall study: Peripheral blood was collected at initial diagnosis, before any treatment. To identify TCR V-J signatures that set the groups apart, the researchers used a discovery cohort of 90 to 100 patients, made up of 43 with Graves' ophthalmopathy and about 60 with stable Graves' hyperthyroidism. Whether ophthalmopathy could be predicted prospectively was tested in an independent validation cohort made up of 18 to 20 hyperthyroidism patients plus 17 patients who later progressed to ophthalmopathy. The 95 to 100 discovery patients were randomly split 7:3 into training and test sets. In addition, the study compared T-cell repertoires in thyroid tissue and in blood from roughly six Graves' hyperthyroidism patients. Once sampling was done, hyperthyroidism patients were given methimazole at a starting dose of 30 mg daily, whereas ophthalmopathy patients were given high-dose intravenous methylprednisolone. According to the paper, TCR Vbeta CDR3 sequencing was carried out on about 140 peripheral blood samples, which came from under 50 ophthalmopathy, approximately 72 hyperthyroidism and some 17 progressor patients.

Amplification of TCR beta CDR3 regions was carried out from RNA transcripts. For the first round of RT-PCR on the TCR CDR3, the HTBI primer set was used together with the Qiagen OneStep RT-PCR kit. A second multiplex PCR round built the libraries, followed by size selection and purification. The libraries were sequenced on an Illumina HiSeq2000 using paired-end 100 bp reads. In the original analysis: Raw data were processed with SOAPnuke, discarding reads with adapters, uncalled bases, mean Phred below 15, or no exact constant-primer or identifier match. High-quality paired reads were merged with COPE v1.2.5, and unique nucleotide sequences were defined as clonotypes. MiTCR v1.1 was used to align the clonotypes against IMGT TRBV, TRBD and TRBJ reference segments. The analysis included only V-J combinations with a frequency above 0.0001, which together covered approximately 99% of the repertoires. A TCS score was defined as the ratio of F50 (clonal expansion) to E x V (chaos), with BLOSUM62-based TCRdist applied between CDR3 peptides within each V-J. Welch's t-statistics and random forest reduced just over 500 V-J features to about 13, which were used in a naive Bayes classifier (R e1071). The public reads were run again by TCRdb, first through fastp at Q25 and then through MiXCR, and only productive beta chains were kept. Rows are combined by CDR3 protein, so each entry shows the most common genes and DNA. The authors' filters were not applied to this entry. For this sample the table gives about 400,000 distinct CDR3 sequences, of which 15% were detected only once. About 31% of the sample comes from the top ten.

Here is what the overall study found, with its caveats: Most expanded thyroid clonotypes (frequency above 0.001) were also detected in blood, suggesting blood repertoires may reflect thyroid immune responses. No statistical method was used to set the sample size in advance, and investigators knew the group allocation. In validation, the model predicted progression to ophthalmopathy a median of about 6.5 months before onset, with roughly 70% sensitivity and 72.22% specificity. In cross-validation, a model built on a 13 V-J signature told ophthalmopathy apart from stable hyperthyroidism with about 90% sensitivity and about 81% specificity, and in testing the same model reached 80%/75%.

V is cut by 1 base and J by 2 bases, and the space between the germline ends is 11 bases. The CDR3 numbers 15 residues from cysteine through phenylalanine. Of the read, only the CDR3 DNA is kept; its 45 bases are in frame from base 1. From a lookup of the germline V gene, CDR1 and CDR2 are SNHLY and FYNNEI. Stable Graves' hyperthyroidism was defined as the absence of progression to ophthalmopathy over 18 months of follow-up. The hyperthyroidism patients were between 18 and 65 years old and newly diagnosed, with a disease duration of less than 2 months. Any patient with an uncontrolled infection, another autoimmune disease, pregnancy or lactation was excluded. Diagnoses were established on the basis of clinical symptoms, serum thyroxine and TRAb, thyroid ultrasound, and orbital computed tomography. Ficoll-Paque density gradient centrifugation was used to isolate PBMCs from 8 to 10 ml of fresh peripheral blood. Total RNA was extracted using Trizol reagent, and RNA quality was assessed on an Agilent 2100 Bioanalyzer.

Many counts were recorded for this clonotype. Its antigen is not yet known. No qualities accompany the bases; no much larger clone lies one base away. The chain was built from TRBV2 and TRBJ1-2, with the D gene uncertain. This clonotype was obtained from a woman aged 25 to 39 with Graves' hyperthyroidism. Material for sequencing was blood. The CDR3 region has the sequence CASSEGWTGNYGYTF. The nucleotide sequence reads TGTGCCAGCAGTGAAGGGTGGACGGGCAACTATGGCTACACCTTC.